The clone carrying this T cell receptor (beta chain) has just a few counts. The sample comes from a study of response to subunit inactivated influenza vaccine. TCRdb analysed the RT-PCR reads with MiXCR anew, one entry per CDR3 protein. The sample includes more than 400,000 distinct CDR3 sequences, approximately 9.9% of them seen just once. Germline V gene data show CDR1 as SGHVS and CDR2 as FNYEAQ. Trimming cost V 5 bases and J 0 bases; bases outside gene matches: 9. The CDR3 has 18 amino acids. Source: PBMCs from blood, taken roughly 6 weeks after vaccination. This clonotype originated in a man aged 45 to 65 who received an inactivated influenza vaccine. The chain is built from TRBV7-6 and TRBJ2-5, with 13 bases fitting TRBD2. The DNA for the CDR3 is TGTGCCAGCAGCCCCAGGACTAGCGGGGGTGTGTACCAAGAGACCCAGTACTTC. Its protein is CASSPRTSGGVYQETQYF.